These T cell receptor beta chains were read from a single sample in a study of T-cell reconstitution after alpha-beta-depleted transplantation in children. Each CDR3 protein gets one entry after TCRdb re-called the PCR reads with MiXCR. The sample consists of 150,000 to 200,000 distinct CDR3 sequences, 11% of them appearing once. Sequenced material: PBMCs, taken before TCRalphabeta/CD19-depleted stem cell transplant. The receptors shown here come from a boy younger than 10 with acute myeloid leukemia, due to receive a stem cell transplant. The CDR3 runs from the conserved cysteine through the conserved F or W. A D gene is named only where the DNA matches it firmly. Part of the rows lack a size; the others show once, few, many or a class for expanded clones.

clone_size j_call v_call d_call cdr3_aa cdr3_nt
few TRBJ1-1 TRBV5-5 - CASSWSGGHTEAFF TGTGCCAGCAGCTGGAGTGGGGGCCACACTGAAGCTTTCTTT
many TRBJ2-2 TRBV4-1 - CASRTENTGELFF TGCGCCAGCCGGACTGAGAACACCGGGGAGCTGTTTTTT
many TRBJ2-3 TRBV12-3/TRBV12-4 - CATVLGSTDTQYF TGTGCCACAGTTTTAGGCAGCACAGATACGCAGTATTTT
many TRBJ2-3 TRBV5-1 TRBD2 CASSLVRRDYTDTQYF TGCGCCAGCAGCTTGGTACGTCGGGACTACACAGATACGCAGTATTTT
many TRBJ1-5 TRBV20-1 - CSAPTGTPSNQPQHF TGCAGTGCTCCCACCGGGACACCTAGCAATCAGCCCCAGCATTTT
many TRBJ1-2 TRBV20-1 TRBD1 CSAGQGGVGYTF TGCAGTGCGGGACAGGGAGGGGTTGGCTACACCTTC
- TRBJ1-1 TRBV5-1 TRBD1 CASSLLGQGLSEAFF TGCGCCAGCAGCTTGTTGGGACAGGGGTTGTCGGAAGCTTTCTTT
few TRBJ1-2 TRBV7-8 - CASSLAGGSELYGYTF TGTGCCAGCAGCTTAGCGGGGGGGTCCGAACTATATGGCTACACCTTC
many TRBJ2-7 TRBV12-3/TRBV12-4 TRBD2 CASSLTASGYEQYF TGTGCCAGCAGTTTAACGGCTAGCGGCTACGAGCAGTACTTC
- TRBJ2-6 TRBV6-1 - CASSPTNWANVLTF TGTGCCAGCAGTCCTACAAACTGGGCCAACGTCCTGACTTTC
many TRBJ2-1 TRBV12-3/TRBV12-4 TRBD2 CASSPAGGGYNEQFF TGTGCCAGCAGTCCCGCGGGAGGTGGCTACAATGAGCAGTTCTTC
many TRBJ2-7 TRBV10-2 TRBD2 CASSESADGGYEQYF TGCGCCAGCAGTGAGTCCGCCGACGGGGGGTACGAGCAGTACTTC
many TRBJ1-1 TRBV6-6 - CASRRQEDTEAFF TGTGCCAGCAGGAGGCAAGAAGACACTGAAGCTTTCTTT
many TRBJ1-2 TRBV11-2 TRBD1 CASSYLTGGNFYGYTF TGTGCCAGCAGCTACCTAACAGGGGGAAATTTCTATGGCTACACCTTC
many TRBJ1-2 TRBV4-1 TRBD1 CASSQVVPGGAMDYGYTF TGCGCCAGCAGCCAAGTAGTCCCAGGGGGCGCAATGGACTATGGCTACACCTTC
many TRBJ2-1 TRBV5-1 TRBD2 CASSMQLASGGGYNEQFF TGCGCCAGCAGCATGCAACTAGCGTCTGGGGGGGGTTACAATGAGCAGTTCTTC
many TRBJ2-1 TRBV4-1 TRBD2 CASSLGLDDEQFF TGCGCCAGCAGCCTCGGACTAGACGATGAGCAGTTCTTC
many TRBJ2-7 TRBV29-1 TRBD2 CSVGLAGAMDEQYF TGCAGCGTGGGACTAGCGGGAGCGATGGACGAGCAGTACTTC
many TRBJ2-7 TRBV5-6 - CASSFYRGGITYEQYF TGTGCCAGCAGCTTCTACAGGGGGGGGATTACCTACGAGCAGTACTTC
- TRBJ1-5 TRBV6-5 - CASSWGRGENQPQHF TGTGCCAGCAGTTGGGGCAGGGGCGAGAATCAGCCCCAGCATTTT
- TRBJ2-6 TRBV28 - CASSPSWGTSGANVLTF TGTGCCAGCAGTCCTTCATGGGGGACTTCTGGGGCCAACGTCCTGACTTTC
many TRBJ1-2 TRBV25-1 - CASSDSDTIYGYTF TGTGCCAGCAGTGATTCAGACACGATCTATGGCTACACCTTC
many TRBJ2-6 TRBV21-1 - CASSSDSSGANVLTF TGTGCCAGCAGCTCCGACAGCTCTGGGGCCAACGTCCTGACTTTC
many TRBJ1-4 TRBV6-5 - CASSYAYPGGGEKLFF TGTGCCAGCAGTTACGCCTACCCGGGAGGCGGTGAAAAACTGTTTTTT
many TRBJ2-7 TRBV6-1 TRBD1 CASAILGTGSYEQYF TGTGCCAGTGCAATCCTTGGGACAGGGTCCTACGAGCAGTACTTC
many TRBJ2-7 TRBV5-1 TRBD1 CASSSGTEVYEQYF TGCGCCAGCAGCTCCGGGACAGAGGTTTACGAGCAGTACTTC
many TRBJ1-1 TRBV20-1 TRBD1 CSARDLWTGGTEAFF TGCAGTGCTAGAGATCTATGGACAGGGGGCACTGAAGCTTTCTTT
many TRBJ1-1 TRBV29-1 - CSVVQGESTEAFF TGCAGCGTCGTACAGGGTGAGAGCACTGAAGCTTTCTTT
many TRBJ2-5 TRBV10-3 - CAISAERGETQYF TGTGCCATCAGTGCCGAGAGAGGGGAGACCCAGTACTTC
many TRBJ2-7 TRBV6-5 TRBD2 CASSYPTSGSQDEQYF TGTGCCAGCAGTTACCCTACTAGCGGGTCTCAGGACGAGCAGTACTTC
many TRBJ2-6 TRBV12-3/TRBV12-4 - CASSFGGGGSGANVLTF TGTGCCAGCAGTTTCGGGGGCGGGGGCTCTGGGGCCAACGTCCTGACTTTC
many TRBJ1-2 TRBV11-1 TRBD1 CASSSTPTTGTANYGYTF TGTGCCAGCAGCTCGACACCGACGACAGGGACAGCTAACTATGGCTACACCTTC
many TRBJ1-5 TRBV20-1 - CSARTGPPNQPQHF TGCAGTGCTCGAACAGGGCCCCCCAATCAGCCCCAGCATTTT
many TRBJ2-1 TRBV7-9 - CASSLAGSDEQFF TGTGCCAGCAGCTTAGCCGGGAGCGATGAGCAGTTCTTC
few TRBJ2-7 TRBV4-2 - CASSQDASQHSYEQYF TGTGCCAGCAGCCAAGATGCGTCCCAGCATTCCTACGAGCAGTACTTC
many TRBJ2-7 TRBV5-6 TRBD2 CASSDTSGRAPAWQYF TGTGCCAGCAGCGACACCAGCGGGAGGGCCCCGGCATGGCAGTACTTC
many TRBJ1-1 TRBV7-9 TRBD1 CASSLGTGGRTEAFF TGTGCCAGCAGCTTAGGGACAGGGGGTAGGACTGAAGCTTTCTTT
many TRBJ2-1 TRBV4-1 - CASSQTEGDQSSYNEQFF TGCGCCAGCAGCCAAACTGAGGGGGACCAGAGCTCCTACAATGAGCAGTTCTTC
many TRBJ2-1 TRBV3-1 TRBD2 CASSPGLAGSHEQFF TGTGCCAGCAGCCCAGGACTAGCGGGATCCCATGAGCAGTTCTTC
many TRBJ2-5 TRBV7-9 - CASSPILRGGETQYF TGTGCCAGCAGCCCCATTTTGAGAGGCGGGGAGACCCAGTACTTC
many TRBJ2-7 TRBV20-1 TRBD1 CSADSLEQGPGEQYF TGCAGTGCTGACTCCCTTGAACAGGGGCCGGGAGAGCAGTACTTC
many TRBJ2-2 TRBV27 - CASSLDQNTGELFF TGTGCCAGCAGTTTAGACCAGAACACCGGGGAGCTGTTTTTT
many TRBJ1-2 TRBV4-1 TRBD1 CASSRVGTGYNYGYTF TGCGCCAGCAGCCGGGTAGGGACAGGGTACAACTATGGCTACACCTTC
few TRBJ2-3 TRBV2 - CASSDIGTGPTDTQYF TGTGCCAGCAGTGATATTGGGACGGGTCCCACAGATACGCAGTATTTT
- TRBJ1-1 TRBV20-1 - CSARGGRPNTEAFF TGCAGTGCTAGAGGGGGCAGGCCGAACACTGAAGCTTTCTTT
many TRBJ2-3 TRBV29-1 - CSVEAFTDPQYF TGCAGCGTTGAGGCCTTTACAGATCCGCAGTATTTT
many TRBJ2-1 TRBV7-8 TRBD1 CASSNRDRSYNEQFF TGTGCCAGCAGCAACCGGGACAGGTCCTACAATGAGCAGTTCTTC
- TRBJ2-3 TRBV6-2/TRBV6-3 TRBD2 CASSSTSGVLDTQYF TGTGCCAGCAGTTCGACTAGCGGGGTCTTAGATACGCAGTATTTT
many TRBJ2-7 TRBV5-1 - CASSLAGQSYEQYF TGCGCCAGCAGCTTGGCGGGACAATCCTACGAGCAGTACTTC
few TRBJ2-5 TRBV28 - CASSLDPYRAETQYF TGTGCCAGCAGTTTAGATCCTTATAGGGCAGAGACCCAGTACTTC
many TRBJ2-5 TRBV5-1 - CASSFRDRKETQYF TGCGCCAGCAGCTTCCGGGACCGAAAAGAGACCCAGTACTTC
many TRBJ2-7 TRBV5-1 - CASSKDWSGSYEQYF TGCGCCAGCAGCAAGGACTGGAGCGGGTCCTACGAGCAGTACTTC
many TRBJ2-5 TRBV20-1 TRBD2 CSALVAGGPGETQYF TGCAGTGCTCTAGTAGCGGGAGGGCCTGGAGAGACCCAGTACTTC
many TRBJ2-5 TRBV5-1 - CASSWQHPQETQYF TGCGCCAGCTCCTGGCAACATCCACAAGAGACCCAGTACTTC
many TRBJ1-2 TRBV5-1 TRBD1 CASSVKGAYGYTF TGCGCCAGCAGCGTGAAGGGGGCCTATGGCTACACCTTC
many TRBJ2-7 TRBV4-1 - CASSQDVRDFYEQYF TGCGCCAGCAGCCAAGACGTCAGGGATTTCTACGAGCAGTACTTC
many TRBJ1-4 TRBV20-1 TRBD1 CSATKQGRVATNEKLFF TGCAGTGCTACCAAACAGGGGCGGGTTGCAACTAATGAAAAACTGTTTTTT
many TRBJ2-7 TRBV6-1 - CASSEEDSTPTYEQYF TGTGCCAGCAGTGAAGAGGACAGTACACCTACCTACGAGCAGTACTTC